This TCR beta chain was retrieved from a study of Siglec-9 on CD8 T cells in melanoma (dated by TCRdb to the late 2010s). In terms of the full investigation: The study examined the expression of Siglec-9 on CD8+ T cells and how Siglec-9 regulates T cells within the melanoma tumor microenvironment. Findings and caveats that apply to the study as a whole: Siglec-9 was reported to mark and regulate an effector memory CD8+ T-cell subset that appeared to accumulate within melanoma tumors.

Based on the germline V gene, the CDR1 and CDR2 sequences are LGHNA and YSLEER. The CDR3 covers 16 residues, taking in both the cysteine and the phenylalanine. Only the CDR3 region is kept as DNA, spanning 48 bases read in frame from base 1. Germline trimming: 4 bases from V, 2 bases from J; junction bases outside gene matches: 7. To prepare the library, the immunoSEQ multiplex PCR assay was applied. Sourced from immuneACCESS, this table was stored by TCRdb with only in-frame sequences that have V and J called. A share of the clones is absent; for the studies checked, an unresolved V gene accounts for under half, and the remainder has no known explanation. The sample data list about 1,400 clones, and more than 50% of these were observed just once. Jointly, the top ten make up roughly 17% of the sample. Details on this clone: Its target antigen remains unknown. No clone much larger than this one lies a single base away; base qualities are absent.

Sample: Siglec-9+ CD8+ T cells sorted from blood. Reading the label with the study, this specimen's cell subset or site is: CD8 T cells expressing Siglec-9. The chain is encoded by TRBV4-3 joined to TRBJ2-3; 9 bases in between match TRBD2. The receptor's source is a human donor in good health. This receptor has the CDR3 CASSLRLAEVTDTQYF. The DNA sequence is as follows: TGCGCCAGCAGCCTTCGACTAGCGGAGGTCACAGATACGCAGTATTTT.